These 19 T cell receptor beta chains came from one sample sequenced in a study of esophageal squamous cell carcinoma under preoperative chemotherapy. TCRdb ran MiXCR on the PCR reads and lists one entry per CDR3 protein. Of approximately 12,000 distinct CDR3 sequences in the sample, approximately 50% were seen once. Time point meaning: before preoperative PTX-NDP chemotherapy. Sample collection was performed from a patient given preoperative chemotherapy. The receptors shown here come from a human donor with esophageal squamous cell carcinoma. The donor label of this sample is uncertain.

This clonotype occurred once. This chain uses TRBV7-6 with TRBJ2-2; D is undetermined. Germline values: CDR1 SGHVS, CDR2 FNYEAQ. The CDR3 runs to 13 residues. Deletions cut 8 bases from V and 3 bases from J, with 10 bases between. CDR3 region: CASGAEYTGELFF. The CDR3 DNA sequence: TGTGCCAGCGGCGCGGAGTACACCGGGGAGCTGTTTTTT.

This clonotype was detected many times. The CDR3 DNA sequence: TGTGCCAGCAGTGACCCTGTGGGGACAACGAACACCGGGGAGCTGTTTTTT. Amino acid sequence: CASSDPVGTTNTGELFF. The chain has TRBV6-4 and TRBJ2-2, with D possibly being TRBD1 (6 bases). V shed 2 bases and J shed 0 bases, with 13 bases lying between them. CDR3 length: 17 residues. From germline, CDR1 is MRHNA and CDR2 SNTAGT.

This clonotype is a singleton in its sample. The J gene is TRBJ2-1, the V gene TRBV6-1, with no clear D. Judging by the DNA end, TRBJ2-2 fits better; the J call may be wrong. Germline V gene data show CDR1 as MNHNS and CDR2 as SASEGT. CDR3 size: 12 residues. This CDR3 is CASWASYNELFF. The DNA for the CDR3 is TGTGCCAGCTGGGCGAGCTACAATGAGCTGTTTTTT.

The chain carries TRBV6-4 and TRBJ2-3; tentative D call: TRBD2 (5 bases). The CDR3 spans 15 residues. V dropped 8 bases and J dropped 5 bases, with 20 bases sitting between them. Germline assignment: CDR1 MRHNA and CDR2 SNTAGT. CDR3 amino acids: CASLLIIQEGDTQYF. The CDR3 nucleotides are TGTGCCAGCCTGCTAATAATACAAGAGGGAGATACGCAGTATTTT.

A note on this clonotype: A read error may explain this, as a much larger clone is one base away. The chain links TRBV6-1 to TRBJ2-1, with 8 bases that match TRBD2. The J call may be in error: the DNA end matches TRBJ2-7 better. Per the germline V gene, CDR1 is MNHNS and CDR2 is SASEGT. This CDR3 is 15 amino acids long. CDR3 DNA sequence: TGTGCCAGCCATAGACTAGCGAGCTCCTACAATGAGCAGTACTTC. Residues: CASHRLASSYNEQYF.

In this sample, this clonotype turned up a few times. CDR3 in DNA: TGTGCTAGTGGTTTAGAACAGGGCCCGGGCTACAATGAGCAGTTCTTC. It translates to CASGLEQGPGYNEQFF. This chain joins TRBV12-5 and TRBJ2-1, with a tentative D call TRBD1 (6 bases). Trimming took off 3 bases at V and 3 bases at J, with 15 bases between the two ends. The CDR3 contains 16 residues. CDR1 and CDR2 (germline): LGHNT, FRNRAP.

Points on this clonotype: Mismatch with germline at one junction end may stem from a read error. DNA for the CDR3: TGTGCCAGCAGTTTCCGTGACCCTGCGAACTACGGGGAGCAGTTTTTC. The encoded protein is CASSFRDPANYGEQFF. The chain carries TRBV6-5 and TRBJ2-1, with D possibly matching TRBD2 (5 bases). The CDR3 covers 16 residues. Germline V gene lookup returns CDR1 MNHEY and CDR2 SVGAGI.

This clonotype was found once. A junction end diverges from the germline sequence, so it may reflect a read error. The chain uses TRBV6-1 and TRBJ2-3; 7 nucleotides line up with TRBD2. The CDR3 loop spans 15 amino acids. Germline CDR1 and CDR2: MNHNS and SASEGT. The CDR3 spells CARSPGGGNPDTQYF. The CDR3 DNA reads TGTGCCAGGAGTCCCGGGGGAGGGAACCCAGATACGCAGTATTTC.

This clonotype was detected many times. Its ends do not fully match the called genes, so a read error is possible. The V gene is TRBV27, the J gene TRBJ2-1, with 9 bases that match TRBD1. The germline V gene has CDR1 MNHEY and CDR2 SMNVEV (reference sequence). CDR3 length: 14 residues. CDR3 protein: CASSRQGGWNEQLF. The CDR3 bases are TGTGCCAGCAGTCGACAGGGGGGATGGAATGAGCAGTTATTC.

This clonotype has a handful of counts. The V call is TRBV6-2 or TRBV6-3, the J call TRBJ2-1, with 10 positions matching TRBD1. This CDR3 has 14 residues. Germline CDR1 and CDR2: MNHEY and SVGEGT. The V and J ends lost 7 bases and 7 bases, in that order; junction bases with no gene match: 7. The CDR3 reads CASTRDRGNNEQFF. CDR3 nucleotides: TGTGCCAGCACTCGGGACAGGGGTAATAATGAGCAGTTCTTC.

This clonotype was observed many times. The rearrangement uses TRBV10-3 and TRBJ2-3, with 12 bases matching TRBD1. CDR3 length: 15 amino acids. CDR1 and CDR2 (germline): ENHRY, SYGVKD. V trimming: 2 bases; J trimming: 4 bases; junction bases outside the gene matches: 1. CDR3 in amino acids: CAISEGTGGSDTQYF. CDR3 nucleotide sequence: TGTGCCATCAGTGAGGGGACAGGGGGCTCAGATACGCAGTATTTT.

V gene TRBV6-5 combines with J gene TRBJ2-1; TRBD2 matches at 12 bases. This CDR3 contains 17 residues. J gave up 5 bases and V 4 bases, and 9 bases lay outside the gene matches. Looked up from germline, CDR1 is MNHEY and CDR2 is SVGAGI. The CDR3 bases are TGTGCCAGCAGTTCGCTAGCGGGGGGGCCAGCCGACAATGAGCAGTTCTTC. It translates to CASSSLAGGPADNEQFF.

Concerning this clonotype: A much larger clone lies a single base off, so this may be a read error. This chain links TRBV6-5 with TRBJ2-1; 7 bases map to TRBD2. Germline V gene lookup returns CDR1 MNHEY and CDR2 SVGAGI. There are 15 residues in the CDR3. The J segment lost 10 bases and the V segment lost 3 bases, leaving 12 bases of the junction unmatched. CDR3 in DNA: TGTGCCAGCAGTTATGCCAGCGGGACCTCCTACGAGCAGTTCTTC. Protein sequence: CASSYASGTSYEQFF.

The chain uses TRBV6-1 and TRBJ2-1, with D possibly matching TRBD2 (5 bases). The CDR3 loop spans 13 amino acids. V lost 7 bases, J lost 14 bases, and 21 bases lay in between. Germline V gene lookup returns CDR1 MNHNS and CDR2 SASEGT. This CDR3 is CASTPREEWPKFF. The CDR3 bases are TGTGCCAGCACTCCTCGGGAAGAGTGGCCGAAGTTCTTC.

The chain combines TRBV6-1 with TRBJ1-3, with 8 bases that match TRBD1. The CDR3 spans 16 residues. Trimming took 6 bases from V and 2 from J; bases not matched to a gene: 9. The germline CDR1 and CDR2 sequences are MNHNS and SASEGT. The CDR3: CASRRPGTGAGNTIYF. The CDR3, as DNA: TGTGCCAGCAGGCGCCCCGGGACAGGTGCTGGAAACACCATATATTTT.

A word on this clonotype: Relative to the germline gene, one junction end is altered; a read error may explain this. The chain links TRBV10-3 to TRBJ2-3; 7 bases agree with TRBD2. Germline CDR1 is ENHRY and CDR2 is SYGVKD. This CDR3 comprises 12 residues. The CDR3 nucleotides read TGTGCGGGGAGGGGAGCCAAGGATACGCAGTATTTC. Its protein product is CAGRGAKDTQYF.

This clonotype rates as medium-sized. This chain links TRBV7-2 with TRBJ2-3; D gene unclear. Germline V gene lookup returns CDR1 SGHTA and CDR2 FQGNSA. V lost 0 bases to trimming and J lost 10 bases, with 5 bases between them. The CDR3 totals 11 residues. The CDR3 reads CASSLASAQYF. The CDR3 DNA is TGTGCCAGCAGCTTAGCTTCGGCGCAGTATTTT. The variable domain in full, completed from reference TRBV7-2 and TRBJ2-3, reads GAGVSQSPSNKVTEKGKDVELRCDPISGHTALYWYRQSLGQGLEFLIYFQGNSAPDKSGLPSDRFSAERTGGSVSTLTIQRTQQEDSAVYLCASSLASAQYFGPGTRLTVL.

This rearrangement joins TRBV6-1 to TRBJ1-1, with a tentative D call TRBD1 (6 bases). The CDR3 has 14 amino acids. V was shortened by 6 bases and J by 6 bases, with 17 bases between the two germline ends. Germline V gene sequence: CDR1 MNHNS, CDR2 SASEGT. CDR3 bases: TGTGCCAGCAGGCCCGACCCGGACAGACCTGAAGCTTTCTTT. Its protein is CASRPDPDRPEAFF.

Concerning this clonotype itself: It is likely a read error, because the conserved phenylalanine at the end of the CDR3 is missing. No DNA is shown, since the ends of the CDR3 on it are uncertain; the CDR3 is the one TCRdb lists. This chain joins TRBV27 and TRBJ2-5; TRBD2, as called in the table, went unchecked against the DNA. From its first to its last residue, the CDR3 has 15 amino acids. The germline gives CDR1 MNHEY, CDR2 SMNVEV (reference sequence). CDR3 in amino acids: CASSRRGLARATQLL.